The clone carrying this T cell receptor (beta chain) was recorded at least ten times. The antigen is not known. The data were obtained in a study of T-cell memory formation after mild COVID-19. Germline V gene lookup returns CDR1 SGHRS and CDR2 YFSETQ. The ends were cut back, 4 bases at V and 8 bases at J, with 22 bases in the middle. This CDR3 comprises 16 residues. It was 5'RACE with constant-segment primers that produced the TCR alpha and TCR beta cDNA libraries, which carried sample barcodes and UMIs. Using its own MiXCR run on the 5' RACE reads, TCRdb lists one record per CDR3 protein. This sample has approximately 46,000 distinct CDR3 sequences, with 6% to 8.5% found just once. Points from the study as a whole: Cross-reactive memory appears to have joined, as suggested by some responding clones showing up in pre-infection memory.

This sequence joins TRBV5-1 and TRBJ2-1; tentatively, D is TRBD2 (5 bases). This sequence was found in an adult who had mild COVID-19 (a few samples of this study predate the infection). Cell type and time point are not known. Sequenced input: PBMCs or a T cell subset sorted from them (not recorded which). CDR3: CASSPRLAPSGDEQFF. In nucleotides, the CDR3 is TGCGCCAGCAGCCCGCGCCTGGCCCCAAGCGGCGATGAGCAGTTCTTC.